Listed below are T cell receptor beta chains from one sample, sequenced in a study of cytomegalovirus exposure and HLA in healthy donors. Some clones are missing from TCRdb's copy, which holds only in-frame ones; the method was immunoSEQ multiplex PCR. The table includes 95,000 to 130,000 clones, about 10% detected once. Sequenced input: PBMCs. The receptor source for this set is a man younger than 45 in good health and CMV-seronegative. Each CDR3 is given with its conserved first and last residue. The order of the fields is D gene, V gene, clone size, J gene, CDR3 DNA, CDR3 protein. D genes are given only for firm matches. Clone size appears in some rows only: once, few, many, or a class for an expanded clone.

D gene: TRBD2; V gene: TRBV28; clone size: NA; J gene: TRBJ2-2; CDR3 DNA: TGTGCCAGCAGACGGACTAGCGGGAGGGCCCCCACCGGGGAGCTGTTTTTT; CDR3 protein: CASRRTSGRAPTGELFF
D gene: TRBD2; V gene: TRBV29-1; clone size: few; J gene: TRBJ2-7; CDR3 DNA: TGCAGCGTCTTAGCGGGGGACTCCTACGAGCAGTACTTC; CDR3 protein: CSVLAGDSYEQYF
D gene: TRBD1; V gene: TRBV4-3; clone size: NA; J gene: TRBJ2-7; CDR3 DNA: TGCGCCAGCAGCCACCAGGGACAGGGAGAGTACGAGCAGTACTTC; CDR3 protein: CASSHQGQGEYEQYF
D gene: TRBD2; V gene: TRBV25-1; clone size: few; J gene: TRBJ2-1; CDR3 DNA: TGTGCCAGCAGTACCCGGACTAGCGGGGTAACCTACAATGAGCAGTTCTTC; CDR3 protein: CASSTRTSGVTYNEQFF
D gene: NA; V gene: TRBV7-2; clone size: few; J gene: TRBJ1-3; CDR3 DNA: TGTGCCAGCAGCCCCTACGCCCGGGGAAACACCATATATTTT; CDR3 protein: CASSPYARGNTIYF
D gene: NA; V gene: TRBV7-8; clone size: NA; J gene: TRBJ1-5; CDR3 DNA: TGTGCCAGCAGCTTAAGTCAGGGCCTGTATCAGCCCCAGCATTTT; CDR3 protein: CASSLSQGLYQPQHF
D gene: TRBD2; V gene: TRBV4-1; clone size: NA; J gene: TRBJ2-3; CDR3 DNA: TGCGCCAGCAGCCAAGATTGGACTAGCGGGAGGGCCGGGGGTACGCAGTATTTT; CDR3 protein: CASSQDWTSGRAGGTQYF
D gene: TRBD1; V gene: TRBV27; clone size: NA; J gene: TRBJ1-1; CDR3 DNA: TGTGCCAGCAGGGACAGGCCAATGAACACTGAAGCTTTCTTT; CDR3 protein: CASRDRPMNTEAFF
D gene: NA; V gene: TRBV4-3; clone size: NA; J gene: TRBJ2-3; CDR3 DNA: TGCGCCAGCAGCCAAGGTTCACTCAGGGAAGATACGCAGTATTTT; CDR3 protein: CASSQGSLREDTQYF
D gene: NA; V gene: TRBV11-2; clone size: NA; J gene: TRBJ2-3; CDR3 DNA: TGTGCCAGCAGCTTTTCTTTTTATAGCGCTGGTCCAGATACGCAGTATTTT; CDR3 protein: CASSFSFYSAGPDTQYF
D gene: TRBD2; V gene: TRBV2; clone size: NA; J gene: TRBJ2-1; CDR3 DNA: TGTGCCAGCAGTGACCTGACTAGCGGGAGAGCCAATGAGCAGTTCTTC; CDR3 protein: CASSDLTSGRANEQFF
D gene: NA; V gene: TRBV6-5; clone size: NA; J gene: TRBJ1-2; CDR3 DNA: TGTGCCAGCAGTTCCGACAGCTTAGCTAACTATGGCTACACCTTC; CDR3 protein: CASSSDSLANYGYTF
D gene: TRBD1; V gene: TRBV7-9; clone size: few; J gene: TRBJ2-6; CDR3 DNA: TGTGCCAGCAGCTTACCCCAGGGACAGGGGGCCTCTGGGGCCAACGTCCTGACTTTC; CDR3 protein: CASSLPQGQGASGANVLTF
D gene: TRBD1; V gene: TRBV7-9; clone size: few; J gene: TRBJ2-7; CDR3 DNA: TGTGCCAGCAGCTTCCTTGACAGGGGGAGCTCCTACGAGCAGTACTTC; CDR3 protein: CASSFLDRGSSYEQYF
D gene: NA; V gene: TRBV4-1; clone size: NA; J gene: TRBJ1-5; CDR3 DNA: TGCGCCAGCAGCCAAGATAATTTCAGGGGTGATCAGCCCCAGCATTTT; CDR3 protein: CASSQDNFRGDQPQHF
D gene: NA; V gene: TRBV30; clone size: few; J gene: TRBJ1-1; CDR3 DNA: TGTGCCTGGAGTCGGCCAGGAATTTCGAACACTGAAGCTTTCTTT; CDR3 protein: CAWSRPGISNTEAFF
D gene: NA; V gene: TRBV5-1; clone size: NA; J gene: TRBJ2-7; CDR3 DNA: TGCGCCAGCAGCTTTGAGGTTACAGGACCCTACGAGCAGTACTTC; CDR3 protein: CASSFEVTGPYEQYF
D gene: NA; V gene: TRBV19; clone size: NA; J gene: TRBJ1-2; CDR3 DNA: TGTGCCAGTAGTATTAATCCCCAGGGTCACTATGGCTACACCTTC; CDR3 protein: CASSINPQGHYGYTF
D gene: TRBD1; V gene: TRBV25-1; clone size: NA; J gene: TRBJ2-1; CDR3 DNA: TGTGCCAGCAGTGAGACAGGGAGCTCCTACAATGAGCAGTTCTTC; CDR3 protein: CASSETGSSYNEQFF
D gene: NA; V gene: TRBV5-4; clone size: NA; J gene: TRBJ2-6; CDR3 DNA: TGTGCCAGCAGCTTGGTTTCGGGGGTTGGGGCCAACGTCCTGACTTTC; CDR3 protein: CASSLVSGVGANVLTF
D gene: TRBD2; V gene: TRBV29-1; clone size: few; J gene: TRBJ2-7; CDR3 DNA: TGCAGCGTTGACACGGGGGGATACGAGCAGTACTTC; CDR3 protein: CSVDTGGYEQYF
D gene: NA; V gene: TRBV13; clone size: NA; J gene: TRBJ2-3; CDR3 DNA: TGTGCCAGCAGCTTTTATAGTCCAGATACGCAGTATTTT; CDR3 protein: CASSFYSPDTQYF